This T cell receptor (beta chain) derives from a study of control samples from healthy donors and cancer patients. Using immunoSEQ multiplex PCR, the repertoire was profiled, and TCRdb retains in-frame clones only, with some absent. The table lists 35,000 to 40,000 clones, 80% to 90% of them singletons. Germline assignment: CDR1 SGHRS and CDR2 YFSETQ. CDR3 length: 14 amino acids. With 0 bases removed from V and 6 bases from J, the gap between germline ends came to 10 bases. Material for sequencing was PBMCs. The chain uses TRBV5-1 and TRBJ1-5, with D unclear. The origin of this receptor is a woman aged 55 to 70 with lung cancer. Here the CDR3 DNA reads TGCGCCAGCAGCTTGGGTACAGAGGCTCAGCCCCAGCATTTT. As protein: CASSLGTEAQPQHF.